This T cell receptor (beta chain) derives from a study of regulatory T cells in long-lasting Graves disease. The CDR3 totals 13 residues. From germline, CDR1 is SQVTM and CDR2 ANQGSEA. The ends were cut back, 7 bases at V and 5 bases at J, with 14 bases in the middle. In building TCR beta libraries, iRepertoire HTBI primers were used together with Arm-PCR of CDR3 regions. One entry per CDR3 protein results from TCRdb running MiXCR on the multiplex PCR reads. The table lists a few hundred thousand distinct CDR3 sequences, 14% of them singletons. Regarding time point: newly diagnosed GD, antithyroid drugs for less than 3 months. Isolated PBMC RNA provided the starting material for the TCR library. These records were also assigned to another study, of T cells in Graves' hyperthyroidism and ophthalmopathy. Per that study: The HTBI primer set was used in a first-round RT-PCR of the TCR CDR3.

This sequence originates from a woman in her 50s with Graves disease. Sequences were derived from peripheral blood mononuclear cells (PBMCs), sampled at new diagnosis, from a patient treated with antithyroid drugs. The genes are TRBV29-1 and TRBJ2-2; the D gene is possibly TRBD2 (6 bases). This CDR3 reads CSGGGVETGELFF. The CDR3 DNA is TGCAGCGGTGGCGGGGTCGAAACCGGGGAGCTGTTTTTT.